Listed below are T cell receptor beta chains from one sample, sequenced in a study of blood T cell repertoires in COVID-19. Sequenced by immunoSEQ multiplex PCR; TCRdb stores in-frame clones only, minus some. The sample comprises some 330,000 clones, approximately 87% of which are singletons, and around 1.9% rests with the top ten. The specimen sequenced was PBMCs or T cells enriched from blood (not recorded which). The receptors originated from a man aged 40-55 years in a cohort exposed to, infected with or recovered from COVID-19 (not recorded which). CDR3s include the opening cysteine and the closing phenylalanine or tryptophan. D genes are given only for firm matches. Not every row has a clone size; where given, it reads once, few, many or a size class.

DNA: TGTGCCAGCAGCCTAAGGACAGGGAGGTTAAATAATTCACCCCTCCACTTT; CDR3: CASSLRTGRLNNSPLHF; size: .; V: TRBV7-2; J: TRBJ1-6; D: TRBD1
DNA: TGCGCCAGCAGCTTGTCTCAGGTCGCCTACGAGCAGTACTTC; CDR3: CASSLSQVAYEQYF; size: .; V: TRBV5-1; J: TRBJ2-7; D: .
DNA: TGTGCCAGCAGCCTTTCGACAGGGTTGGACTATGGCTACACCTTC; CDR3: CASSLSTGLDYGYTF; size: .; V: TRBV5-5; J: TRBJ1-2; D: TRBD1
DNA: TGTGCCAGTAGCCACCGACTTGAAACTAATGAAAAACTGTTTTTT; CDR3: CASSHRLETNEKLFF; size: few; V: TRBV19; J: TRBJ1-4; D: .
DNA: TGCGCCAGCAGCCAAGAAAAGGGAGGAAGAGATACGCAGTATTTT; CDR3: CASSQEKGGRDTQYF; size: .; V: TRBV4-1; J: TRBJ2-3; D: .
DNA: TGTGCCATCAGTGCATCAGAATCAAGAAAATATGGCTACACCTTC; CDR3: CAISASESRKYGYTF; size: .; V: TRBV10-3; J: TRBJ1-2; D: .
DNA: TGTGCCAGCAGTTTCCAGGGGTGGGCTAATGAAAAACTGTTTTTT; CDR3: CASSFQGWANEKLFF; size: few; V: TRBV27; J: TRBJ1-4; D: .
DNA: TGCGCCAGCAGCAAGATAGCGGGGTCCTACAATGAGCAGTTCTTC; CDR3: CASSKIAGSYNEQFF; size: .; V: TRBV5-1; J: TRBJ2-1; D: TRBD2
DNA: TGTGCCAGCAGCTTGGCGGGCAGGGGTGTCTACGAGCAGTACTTC; CDR3: CASSLAGRGVYEQYF; size: .; V: TRBV5-6; J: TRBJ2-7; D: .
DNA: TGTGCCAGCAGCCGCGGACAGAACACTGAAGCTTTCTTT; CDR3: CASSRGQNTEAFF; size: .; V: TRBV7-2; J: TRBJ1-1; D: .
DNA: TGTGCCAGCAGCGTAGGAGGTAGCGGAAGCTACGAGCAGTACTTC; CDR3: CASSVGGSGSYEQYF; size: .; V: TRBV9; J: TRBJ2-7; D: .
DNA: TGTGCCAGTTCGACAGGGGGGTATAGCAATCAGCCCCAGCATTTT; CDR3: CASSTGGYSNQPQHF; size: .; V: TRBV19; J: TRBJ1-5; D: TRBD1
DNA: TGTGCCAGCAGCCGACAGACAGGGTCTCAGCCCCAGCATTTT; CDR3: CASSRQTGSQPQHF; size: .; V: TRBV3-1/TRBV3-2; J: TRBJ1-5; D: TRBD1
DNA: TGTGCCAGCAGCTCCCCGCCGGGAGGGGGCAAGGTCATTCAGTACTTC; CDR3: CASSSPPGGGKVIQYF; size: .; V: TRBV5-4; J: TRBJ2-4; D: .
DNA: TGTGCCAGCAACGGGGACTATGGCTACACCTTC; CDR3: CASNGDYGYTF; size: few; V: TRBV28; J: TRBJ1-2; D: .
DNA: TGTGCCAGCAGCTTGAATGTAGCGGGAGTTGAGCAGTTCTTC; CDR3: CASSLNVAGVEQFF; size: .; V: TRBV5-4; J: TRBJ2-1; D: TRBD2
DNA: TGTGCCAGCTATATCTGGACAGTAAGCGAGCAGTACTTC; CDR3: CASYIWTVSEQYF; size: .; V: TRBV2; J: TRBJ2-7; D: .
DNA: TGCGCCAGCAGGGACAGGCCTAATGAAAAACTGTTTTTT; CDR3: CASRDRPNEKLFF; size: .; V: TRBV5-1; J: TRBJ1-4; D: TRBD1
DNA: TGTGCCAGCACAGGGGGCCACGAGCAGTACTTC; CDR3: CASTGGHEQYF; size: .; V: TRBV3-1/TRBV3-2; J: TRBJ2-7; D: TRBD1
DNA: TGTGCCAGCAGTCCTATGGGACTAACATCCTATGGCTACACCTTC; CDR3: CASSPMGLTSYGYTF; size: few; V: TRBV28; J: TRBJ1-2; D: .
DNA: TGTGCCAGCAGTTCCCCGGGACTAGCTAACAATGAGCAGTTCTTC; CDR3: CASSSPGLANNEQFF; size: .; V: TRBV27; J: TRBJ2-1; D: TRBD2
DNA: TGTGCCAGCAGTCCAATGGGGCTGAATTCACCCCTCCACTTT; CDR3: CASSPMGLNSPLHF; size: .; V: TRBV2; J: TRBJ1-6; D: .
DNA: TGTGCCAGCAGCTCTCGACAGGGATACGAGCAGTACTTC; CDR3: CASSSRQGYEQYF; size: .; V: TRBV5-4; J: TRBJ2-7; D: TRBD1
DNA: TGTGCCAGTAGTTCTGGACAGGGGTCAGATACGCAGTATTTT; CDR3: CASSSGQGSDTQYF; size: .; V: TRBV19; J: TRBJ2-3; D: TRBD1
DNA: TGTGCCAGCAGAGGGACAGGGGCCACAAATGAAAAACTGTTTTTT; CDR3: CASRGTGATNEKLFF; size: .; V: TRBV2; J: TRBJ1-4; D: TRBD1
DNA: TGTGCCAGCCGCCGAGGTGGGACTGCATACAATGAGCAGTTCTTC; CDR3: CASRRGGTAYNEQFF; size: .; V: TRBV11-2; J: TRBJ2-1; D: .
DNA: TGTGCCACCAGTGATGGGACAGGGAAGTGGGGGAATGAAAAACTGTTTTTT; CDR3: CATSDGTGKWGNEKLFF; size: .; V: TRBV24-1; J: TRBJ1-4; D: TRBD1
DNA: TGTGCCAGCAGCCCTCCGGGGACAGATACGCAGTATTTT; CDR3: CASSPPGTDTQYF; size: .; V: TRBV13; J: TRBJ2-3; D: .
DNA: TGTGCCAGCACCCCGAAGGACAGGGAGAATAGCGGGAGAGATGGGGCCAACGTCCTGACTTTC; CDR3: CASTPKDRENSGRDGANVLTF; size: .; V: TRBV21-1; J: TRBJ2-6; D: .
DNA: TGTGCCAGCAGTTTCCCCTTGGGACAGGGTTACGAGCAGTACTTC; CDR3: CASSFPLGQGYEQYF; size: .; V: TRBV28; J: TRBJ2-7; D: TRBD1
DNA: TGTGCCAGCAGCTCCTGGGAGGGTAAGACAGATACGCAGTATTTT; CDR3: CASSSWEGKTDTQYF; size: .; V: TRBV11-2; J: TRBJ2-3; D: TRBD2
DNA: TGCGCCAGCAGCTGGGAGCTAGGGGAGCTGTTTTTT; CDR3: CASSWELGELFF; size: .; V: TRBV5-1; J: TRBJ2-2; D: .
DNA: TGTGCCAGCAGCTTCCGCGACGGGGATCAGCCCCAGCATTTT; CDR3: CASSFRDGDQPQHF; size: once; V: TRBV5-8; J: TRBJ1-5; D: .
DNA: TGTGCCTGGAGTCTAACCCCCGTCGAGCAGTTCTTC; CDR3: CAWSLTPVEQFF; size: .; V: TRBV30; J: TRBJ2-1; D: .
DNA: TGCGCCAGCAGCTTGGGACTAGCGGGAGGACCCGGGGAGCTGTTTTTT; CDR3: CASSLGLAGGPGELFF; size: once; V: TRBV5-1; J: TRBJ2-2; D: TRBD2
DNA: TGCAGCGTCGTGGACACCGCCAACTATGGCTACACCTTC; CDR3: CSVVDTANYGYTF; size: .; V: TRBV29-1; J: TRBJ1-2; D: .
DNA: TGTGCCAGCTCACCACCTAGCGGCCAGGGACCTCCCTACGAGCAGTACTTC; CDR3: CASSPPSGQGPPYEQYF; size: .; V: TRBV18; J: TRBJ2-7; D: .
DNA: TGTGCCATCCAGGGGGTAAAACTGTTTTTT; CDR3: CAIQGVKLFF; size: .; V: TRBV10-3; J: TRBJ1-4; D: TRBD1
DNA: TGTGCCAGCAGCTTTACTAGCGGCAACACCGGGGAGCTGTTTTTT; CDR3: CASSFTSGNTGELFF; size: .; V: TRBV7-9; J: TRBJ2-2; D: TRBD2
DNA: TGTGCCAGCAGTGCCCCAGCGGGAGGGATAAACAATGAGCAGTTCTTC; CDR3: CASSAPAGGINNEQFF; size: .; V: TRBV6-1; J: TRBJ2-1; D: TRBD2
DNA: TGTGCCAGCAGTCTAGCGGGGCCCTACAATGAGCAGTTCTTC; CDR3: CASSLAGPYNEQFF; size: .; V: TRBV5-6; J: TRBJ2-1; D: TRBD2
DNA: TGTGCCAGCAGCTTAGGCGCGGGGGCTTCACTCTACGAGCAGTACTTC; CDR3: CASSLGAGASLYEQYF; size: .; V: TRBV7-6; J: TRBJ2-7; D: .